This TCR beta chain derives from a study of early T cells in non-severe SARS-CoV-2 infection. Looking at the study overall: Sequenced bulk RNA came from whole blood that was unsorted, and chains were unpaired.

The trim removed 3 bases at V and 4 bases at J, leaving 20 bases unmatched. CDR1 is LNHNV, CDR2 YYDKDF, per germline (reference sequence). The CDR3 runs to 20 residues. This clonotype was seen only a few times. Its target is not known. General study results and limits: VDJdb-based annotation leaned toward anti-spike CD8 responses and missed private and CD4 specificities.

Each single cDNA molecule received a unique molecular identifier. TCRdb re-analysed the 5' RACE reads in MiXCR, keeping a single row per CDR3 protein. The table has more than 65,000 distinct CDR3 sequences, around 11% seen once; the top ten hold less than 3.5%. This chain joins TRBV15 and TRBJ2-3; 9 positions match TRBD1. The sequence derives from an adult who was a healthcare worker with PCR-confirmed SARS-CoV-2 infection or an uninfected control (not recorded which). Sample: whole blood, taken at baseline. CDR3 sequence (DNA): TGTGCCACCAGCAGCCTACGATCCACAAGACAGGGGGGTTTTTCAGATACGCAGTATTTT. Its translation: CATSSLRSTRQGGFSDTQYF. Variable domain in full (rest from reference TRBV15 and TRBJ2-3): DAMVIQNPRYQVTQFGKPVTLSCSQTLNHNVMYWYQQKSSQAPKLLFHYYDKDFNNEADTPDNFQSRRPNTSFCFLDIRSPGLGDTAMYLCATSSLRSTRQGGFSDTQYFGPGTRLTVL.